One sample yielded the 3 T cell receptor beta chains listed below, sequenced in a study of blood T cell repertoires in COVID-19. The data were produced by immunoSEQ multiplex PCR, yet TCRdb's version contains in-frame clones alone and is incomplete. The sample includes approximately 260,000 clones, roughly 90% of them seen just once. The sequenced sample consisted of PBMCs or T cells enriched from blood (not recorded which). The receptor source for this set is an older woman who had recovered from COVID-19.

This sequence joins TRBV11-3 and TRBJ2-5, with D perhaps TRBD2 (5 bases). Per the germline V gene, CDR1 is SGHNT and CDR2 is YENEEA. V was pared by 4 bases and J by 3 bases, with 9 bases between. The CDR3 sequence is 13 residues long. The CDR3 protein is CASSSTSKETQYF. Here the CDR3 DNA reads TGTGCCAGCAGCTCTACTAGTAAAGAGACCCAGTACTTC.

This clone appeared a few times. V is TRBV2 and J is TRBJ2-2, with 7 bases that match TRBD2. With V trimmed by 5 bases and J by 6 bases, 9 bases remained unmatched. This CDR3 region has 15 residues. Germline assignment: CDR1 SNHLY and CDR2 FYNNEI. The CDR3 reads CASSYLGRAAGELFF. The CDR3 region has the DNA TGTGCCAGCAGTTACCTGGGGAGGGCGGCCGGGGAGCTGTTTTTT.

The chain uses TRBV30 and TRBJ1-3, with 7 bases fitting TRBD1. CDR1 and CDR2 (germline): GTSNPN, SVGIG (reference sequence). V was clipped by 3 bases and J by 5 bases; unmatched bases: 16. There are 17 residues in the CDR3. The CDR3 DNA sequence: TGTGCCTGGAGGGACAGAGGGGGCCACAGGTCCCGAAACACCATATATTTT. Protein sequence: CAWRDRGGHRSRNTIYF.